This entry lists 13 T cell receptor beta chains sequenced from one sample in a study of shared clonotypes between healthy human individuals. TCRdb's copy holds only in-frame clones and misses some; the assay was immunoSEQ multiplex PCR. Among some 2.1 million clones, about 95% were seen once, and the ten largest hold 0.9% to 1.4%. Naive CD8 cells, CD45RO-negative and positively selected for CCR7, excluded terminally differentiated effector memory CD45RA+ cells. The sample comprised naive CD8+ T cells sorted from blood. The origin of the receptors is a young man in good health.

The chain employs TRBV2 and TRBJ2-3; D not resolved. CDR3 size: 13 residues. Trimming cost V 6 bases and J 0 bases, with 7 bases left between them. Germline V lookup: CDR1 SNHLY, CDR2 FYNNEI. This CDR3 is CASRAISTDTQYF. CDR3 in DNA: TGTGCCAGCAGGGCCATTAGCACAGATACGCAGTATTTT.

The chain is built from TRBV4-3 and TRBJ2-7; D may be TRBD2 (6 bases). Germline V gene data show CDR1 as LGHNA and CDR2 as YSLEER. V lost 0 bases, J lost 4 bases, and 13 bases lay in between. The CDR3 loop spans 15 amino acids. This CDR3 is CASSQDSSGLYEQYF. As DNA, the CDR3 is TGCGCCAGCAGCCAAGATTCCAGCGGGCTTTACGAGCAGTACTTC.

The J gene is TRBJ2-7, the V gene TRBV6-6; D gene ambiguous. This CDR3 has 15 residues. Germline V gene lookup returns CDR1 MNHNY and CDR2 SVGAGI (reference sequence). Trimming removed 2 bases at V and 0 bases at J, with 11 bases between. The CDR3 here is CASSYEGQVSYEQYF. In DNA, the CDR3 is TGTGCCAGCAGTTACGAAGGGCAGGTCTCCTACGAGCAGTACTTC.

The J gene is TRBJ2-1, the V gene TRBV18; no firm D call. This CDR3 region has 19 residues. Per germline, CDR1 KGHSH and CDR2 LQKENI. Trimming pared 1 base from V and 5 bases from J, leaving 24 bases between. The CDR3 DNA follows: TGTGCCAGCTCACCACTGACCCCCCTAGATCCCGATGTCCACAATGAGCAGTTCTTC. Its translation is CASSPLTPLDPDVHNEQFF.

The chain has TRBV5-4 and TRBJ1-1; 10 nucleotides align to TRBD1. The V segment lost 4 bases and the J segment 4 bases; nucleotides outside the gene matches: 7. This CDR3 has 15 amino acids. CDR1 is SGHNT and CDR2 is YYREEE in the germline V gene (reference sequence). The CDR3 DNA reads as TGTGCCAGCAGCACCCGACAGGGGGCCTTCACTGAAGCTTTCTTT. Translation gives CASSTRQGAFTEAFF.

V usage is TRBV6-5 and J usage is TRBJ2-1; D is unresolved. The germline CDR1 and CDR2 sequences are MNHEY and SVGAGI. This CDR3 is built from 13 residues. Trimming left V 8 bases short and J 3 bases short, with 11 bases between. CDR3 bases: TGTGCCAGCGGTCGACCAATCTACAATGAGCAGTTCTTC. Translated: CASGRPIYNEQFF.

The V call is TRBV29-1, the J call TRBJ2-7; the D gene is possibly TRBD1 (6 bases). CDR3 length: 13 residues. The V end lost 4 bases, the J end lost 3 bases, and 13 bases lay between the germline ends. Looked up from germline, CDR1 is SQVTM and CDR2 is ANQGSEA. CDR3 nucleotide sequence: TGCAGCGTTGCTTCAGGGGTAGACTACGAGCAGTACTTC. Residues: CSVASGVDYEQYF.

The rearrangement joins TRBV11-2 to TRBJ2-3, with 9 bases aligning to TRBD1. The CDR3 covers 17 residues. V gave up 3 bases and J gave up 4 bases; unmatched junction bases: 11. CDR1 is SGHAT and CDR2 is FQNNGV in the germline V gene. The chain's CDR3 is CASSFPWTGEISDTQYF. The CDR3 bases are TGTGCCAGCAGCTTCCCCTGGACAGGGGAAATCTCAGATACGCAGTATTTT.

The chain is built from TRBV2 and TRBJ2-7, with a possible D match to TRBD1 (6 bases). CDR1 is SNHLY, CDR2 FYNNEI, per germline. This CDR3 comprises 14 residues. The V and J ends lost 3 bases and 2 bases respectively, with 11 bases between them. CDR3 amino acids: CASSDEDRTYEQYF. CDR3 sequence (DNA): TGTGCCAGCAGTGACGAAGACAGGACCTACGAGCAGTACTTC.

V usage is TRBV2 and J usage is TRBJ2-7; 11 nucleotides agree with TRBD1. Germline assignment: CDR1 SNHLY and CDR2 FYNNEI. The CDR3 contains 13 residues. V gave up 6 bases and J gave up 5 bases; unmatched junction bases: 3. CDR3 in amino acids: CASSSGQGDEQYF. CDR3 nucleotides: TGTGCCAGCAGCTCGGGACAGGGGGACGAGCAGTACTTC.

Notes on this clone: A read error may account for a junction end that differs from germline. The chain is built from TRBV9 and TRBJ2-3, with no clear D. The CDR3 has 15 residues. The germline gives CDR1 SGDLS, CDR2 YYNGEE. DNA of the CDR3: TGTGCCAGCAGCGATAGAGGCGCGAGCAGAGATACGCAGTATTTT. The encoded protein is CASSDRGASRDTQYF.

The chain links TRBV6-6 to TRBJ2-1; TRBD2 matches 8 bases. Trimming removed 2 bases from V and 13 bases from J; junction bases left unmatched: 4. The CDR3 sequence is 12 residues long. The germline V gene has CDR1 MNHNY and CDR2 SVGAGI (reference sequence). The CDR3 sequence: CASSYATSGQFF. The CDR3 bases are TGTGCCAGCAGTTACGCTACTAGCGGCCAGTTCTTC.

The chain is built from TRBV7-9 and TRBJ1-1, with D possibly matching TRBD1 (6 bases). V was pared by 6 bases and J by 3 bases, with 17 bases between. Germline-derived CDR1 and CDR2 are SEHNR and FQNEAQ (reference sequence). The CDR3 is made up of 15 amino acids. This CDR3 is CASSWDYREDTEAFF. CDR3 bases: TGTGCCAGCAGTTGGGACTACAGGGAGGACACTGAAGCTTTCTTT.